Sequencing of this T cell receptor (beta chain) was carried out in a study of glioma-infiltrating T cells. Study results and limitations: Only very few CDR3 sequences appeared in both tissue and blood. Gliomas, especially low-grade, showed above-expected tissue-blood divergence; non-neoplastic patients showed below.

In regard to this clonotype: The antigen is not known.

TCR alpha and beta CDR3 regions were amplified from RNA using iRepertoire nested multiplex PCR. For one-step reverse transcription and amplification, roughly 95-400 ng of tissue mRNA or PBMC total RNA was used. From the multiplex PCR reads, TCRdb called clonotypes with MiXCR, one entry per CDR3 protein. Among 84,000 or so distinct CDR3 sequences listed, about 23% were seen once. Trimming removed 2 bases from V and 3 bases from J; junction bases left unmatched: 11. The CDR3 loop spans 18 amino acids. In germline, CDR1 is SGHAT, CDR2 FQDESV (reference sequence). V is TRBV11-1 and J is TRBJ2-7, with TRBD2 identical over 12 bases. This clonotype was sampled from a human donor with low-grade glioma or glioblastoma, undergoing nonglioma brain surgery, or in good health (not recorded which). The sample consisted of glioma tissue, nonneoplastic brain tissue, or PBMCs (not recorded which). For the CDR3, the DNA is TGTGCCAGCAGCTTACCGACTCTAGCGGGAGGGGACAACTACGAGCAGTACTTC. This encodes CASSLPTLAGGDNYEQYF. Combining the CDR3 with reference TRBV11-1 and TRBJ2-7 gives the whole variable domain EAEVAQSPRYKITEKSQAVAFWCDPISGHATLYWYRQILGQGPELLVQFQDESVVDDSQLPKDRFSAERLKGVDSTLKIQPAELGDSAMYLCASSLPTLAGGDNYEQYFGPGTRLTVT.